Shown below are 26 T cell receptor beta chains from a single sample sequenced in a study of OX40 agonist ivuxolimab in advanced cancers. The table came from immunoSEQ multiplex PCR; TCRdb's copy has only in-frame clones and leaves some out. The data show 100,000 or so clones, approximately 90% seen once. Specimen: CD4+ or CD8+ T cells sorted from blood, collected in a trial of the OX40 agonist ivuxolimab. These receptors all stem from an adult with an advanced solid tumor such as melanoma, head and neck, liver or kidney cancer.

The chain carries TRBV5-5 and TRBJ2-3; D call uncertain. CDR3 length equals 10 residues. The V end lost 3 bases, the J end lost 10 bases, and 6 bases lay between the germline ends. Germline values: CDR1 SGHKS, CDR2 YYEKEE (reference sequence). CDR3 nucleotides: TGTGCCAGCAGCTCTGAGGCGCAGTATTTT. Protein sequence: CASSSEAQYF.

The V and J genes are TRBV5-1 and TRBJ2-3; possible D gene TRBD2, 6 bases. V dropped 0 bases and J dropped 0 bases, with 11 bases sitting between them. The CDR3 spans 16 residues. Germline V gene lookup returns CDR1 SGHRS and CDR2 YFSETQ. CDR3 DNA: TGCGCCAGCAGCTTGGGGCTAGCGAAAAGCACAGATACGCAGTATTTT. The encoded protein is CASSLGLAKSTDTQYF.

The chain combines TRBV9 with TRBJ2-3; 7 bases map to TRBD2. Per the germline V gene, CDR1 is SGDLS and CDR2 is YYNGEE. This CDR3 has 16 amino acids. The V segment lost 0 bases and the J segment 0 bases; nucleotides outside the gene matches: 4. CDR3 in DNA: TGTGCCAGCAGCGTAGGACTAGCTGCTAGCACAGATACGCAGTATTTT. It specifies CASSVGLAASTDTQYF.

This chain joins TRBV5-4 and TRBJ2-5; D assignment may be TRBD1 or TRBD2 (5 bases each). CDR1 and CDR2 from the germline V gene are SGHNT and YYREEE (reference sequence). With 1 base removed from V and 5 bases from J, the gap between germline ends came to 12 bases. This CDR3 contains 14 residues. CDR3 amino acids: CASSLYGGGETQYF. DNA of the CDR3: TGTGCCAGCAGCTTGTATGGGGGTGGGGAGACCCAGTACTTC.

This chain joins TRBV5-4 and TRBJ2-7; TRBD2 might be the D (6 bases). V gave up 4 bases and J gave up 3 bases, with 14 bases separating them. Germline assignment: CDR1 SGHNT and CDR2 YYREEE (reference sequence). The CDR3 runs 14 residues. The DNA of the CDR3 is TGTGCCAGCAGCCCACATGGGACTTACTACGAGCAGTACTTC. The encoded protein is CASSPHGTYYEQYF.

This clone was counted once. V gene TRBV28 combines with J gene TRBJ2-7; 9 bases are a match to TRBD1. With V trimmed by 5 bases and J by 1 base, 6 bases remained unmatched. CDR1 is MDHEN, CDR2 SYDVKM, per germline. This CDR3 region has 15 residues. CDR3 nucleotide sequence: TGTGCCAGCAGTAGACCGGGACAGGGATCCTACGAGCAGTACTTC. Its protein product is CASSRPGQGSYEQYF. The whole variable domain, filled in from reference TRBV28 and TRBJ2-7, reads DVKVTQSSRYLVKRTGEKVFLECVQDMDHENMFWYRQDPGLGLRLIYFSYDVKMKEKGDIPEGYSVSREKKERFSLILESASTNQTSMYLCASSRPGQGSYEQYFGPGTRLTVT.

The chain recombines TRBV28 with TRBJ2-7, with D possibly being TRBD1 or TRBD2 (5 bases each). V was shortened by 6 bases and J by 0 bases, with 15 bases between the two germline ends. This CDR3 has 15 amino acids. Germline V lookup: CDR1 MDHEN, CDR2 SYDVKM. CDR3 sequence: CASRSSGTDSYEQYF. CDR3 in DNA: TGTGCCAGCAGATCCTCCGGGACGGACTCCTACGAGCAGTACTTC.

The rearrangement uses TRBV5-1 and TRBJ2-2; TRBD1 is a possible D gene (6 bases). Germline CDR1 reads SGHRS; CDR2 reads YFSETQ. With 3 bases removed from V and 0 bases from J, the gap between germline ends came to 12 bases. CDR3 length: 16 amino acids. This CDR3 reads CASSYTGTPNTGELFF. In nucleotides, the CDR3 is TGCGCCAGCAGCTACACCGGGACACCGAACACCGGGGAGCTGTTTTTT.

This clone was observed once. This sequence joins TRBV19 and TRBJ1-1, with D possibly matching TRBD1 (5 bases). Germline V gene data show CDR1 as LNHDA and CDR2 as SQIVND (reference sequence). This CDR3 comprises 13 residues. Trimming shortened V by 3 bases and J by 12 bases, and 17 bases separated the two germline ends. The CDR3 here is CASSIQQAPKPFF. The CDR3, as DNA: TGTGCCAGTAGTATTCAACAGGCCCCGAAACCTTTCTTT.

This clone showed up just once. CDR3 sequence: CAWSSQGGPGQPQHF. The DNA for the CDR3 is TGTGCCTGGAGTAGCCAGGGGGGCCCGGGCCAGCCCCAGCATTTT. The chain uses TRBV30 and TRBJ1-5; 7 positions agree with TRBD1. V trimming: 2 bases; J trimming: 7 bases; junction bases outside the gene matches: 11. The germline V gene has CDR1 GTSNPN and CDR2 SVGIG (reference sequence). The CDR3 length is 15 residues.

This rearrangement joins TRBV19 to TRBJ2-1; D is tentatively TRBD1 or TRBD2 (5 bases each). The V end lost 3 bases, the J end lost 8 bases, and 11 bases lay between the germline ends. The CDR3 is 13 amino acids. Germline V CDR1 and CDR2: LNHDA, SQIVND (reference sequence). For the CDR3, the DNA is TGTGCCAGTAGTATCTACGGGGACCATGAGCAGTTCTTC. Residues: CASSIYGDHEQFF.

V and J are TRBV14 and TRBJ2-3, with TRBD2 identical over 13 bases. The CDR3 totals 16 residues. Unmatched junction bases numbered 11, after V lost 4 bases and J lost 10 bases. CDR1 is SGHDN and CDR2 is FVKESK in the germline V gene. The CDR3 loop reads CASSPWTSGSGVAQYF. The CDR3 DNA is TGTGCCAGCAGCCCCTGGACTAGCGGGAGTGGGGTCGCGCAGTATTTT.

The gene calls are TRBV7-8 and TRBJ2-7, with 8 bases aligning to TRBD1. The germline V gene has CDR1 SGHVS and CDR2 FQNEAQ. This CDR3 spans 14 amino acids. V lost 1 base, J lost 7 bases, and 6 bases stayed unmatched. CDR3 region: CASSLGQGAGEQYF. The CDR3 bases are TGTGCCAGCAGCTTAGGTCAGGGGGCCGGGGAGCAGTACTTC.

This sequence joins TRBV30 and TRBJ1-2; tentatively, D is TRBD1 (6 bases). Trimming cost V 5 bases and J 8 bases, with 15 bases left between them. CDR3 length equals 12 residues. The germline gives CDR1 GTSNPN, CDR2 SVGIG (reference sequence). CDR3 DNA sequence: TGTGCCTGGGAACAGGGCACTGGGGGCTACACCTTC. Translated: CAWEQGTGGYTF.

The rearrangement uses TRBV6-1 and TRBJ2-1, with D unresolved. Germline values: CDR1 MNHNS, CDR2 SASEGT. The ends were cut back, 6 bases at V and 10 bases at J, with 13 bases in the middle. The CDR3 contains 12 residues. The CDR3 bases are TGTGCCAGCAGCCCGAATGTGGGGGAGCAGTTCTTC. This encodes CASSPNVGEQFF.

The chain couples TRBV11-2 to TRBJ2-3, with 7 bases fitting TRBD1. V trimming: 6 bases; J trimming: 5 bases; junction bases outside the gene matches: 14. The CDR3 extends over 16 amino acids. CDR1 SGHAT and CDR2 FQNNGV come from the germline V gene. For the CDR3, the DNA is TGTGCCAGCAGAAGAGGGGGCATAACGCCGCGAGATACGCAGTATTTT. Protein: CASRRGGITPRDTQYF.

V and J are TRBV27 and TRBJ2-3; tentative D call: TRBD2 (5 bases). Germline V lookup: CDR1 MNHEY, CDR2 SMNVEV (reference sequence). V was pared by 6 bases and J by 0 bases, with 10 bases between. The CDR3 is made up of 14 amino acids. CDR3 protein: CASRRADSTDTQYF. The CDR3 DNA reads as TGTGCCAGCAGGAGGGCAGACAGCACAGATACGCAGTATTTT.

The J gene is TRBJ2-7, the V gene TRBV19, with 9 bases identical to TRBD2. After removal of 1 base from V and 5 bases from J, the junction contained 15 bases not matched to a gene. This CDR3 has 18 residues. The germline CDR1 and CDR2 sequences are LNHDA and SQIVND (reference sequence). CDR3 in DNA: TGTGCCAGTAGTATAGCGCGCGGGGCGGGAGGGAGGAACCACGAGCAGTACTTC. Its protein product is CASSIARGAGGRNHEQYF.

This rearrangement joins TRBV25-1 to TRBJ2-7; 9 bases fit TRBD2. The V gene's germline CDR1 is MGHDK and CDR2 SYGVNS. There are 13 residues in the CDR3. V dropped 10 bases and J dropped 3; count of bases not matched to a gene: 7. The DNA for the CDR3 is TGTGCCACCACCGAAGCGGGAGGCTACGAGCAGTACTTC. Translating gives CATTEAGGYEQYF.

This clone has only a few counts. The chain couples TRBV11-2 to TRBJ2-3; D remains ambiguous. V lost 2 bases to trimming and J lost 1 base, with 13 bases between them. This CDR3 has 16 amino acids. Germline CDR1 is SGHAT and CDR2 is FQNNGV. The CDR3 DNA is TGTGCCAGCAGCTTAAGTGGGTGGGGTGGCACAGATACGCAGTATTTT. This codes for CASSLSGWGGTDTQYF.

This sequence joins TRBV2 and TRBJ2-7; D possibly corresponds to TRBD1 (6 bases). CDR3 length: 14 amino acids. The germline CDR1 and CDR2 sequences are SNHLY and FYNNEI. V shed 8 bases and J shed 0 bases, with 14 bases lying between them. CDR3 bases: TGTGCCAGCGGAAACGGACAGAGCTCCTACGAGCAGTACTTC. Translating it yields CASGNGQSSYEQYF.

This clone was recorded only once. The CDR3 loop reads CASSPGGPYGYTF. CDR3 sequence (DNA): TGTGCCAGCAGTCCTGGGGGACCCTATGGCTACACCTTC. The chain recombines TRBV28 with TRBJ1-2, with D perhaps matching TRBD1 (5 bases). The CDR3 is 13 residues long. Germline V gives CDR1 MDHEN, CDR2 SYDVKM. Between the trimmed V and J ends, which lost 5 bases and 4 bases, there was a span of 11 bases.

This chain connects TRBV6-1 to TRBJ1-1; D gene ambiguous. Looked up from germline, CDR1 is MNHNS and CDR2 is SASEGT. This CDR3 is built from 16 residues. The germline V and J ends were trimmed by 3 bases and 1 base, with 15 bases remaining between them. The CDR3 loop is CASSEASWQKNTEAFF. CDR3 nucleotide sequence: TGTGCCAGCAGTGAGGCATCGTGGCAGAAGAACACTGAAGCTTTCTTT.

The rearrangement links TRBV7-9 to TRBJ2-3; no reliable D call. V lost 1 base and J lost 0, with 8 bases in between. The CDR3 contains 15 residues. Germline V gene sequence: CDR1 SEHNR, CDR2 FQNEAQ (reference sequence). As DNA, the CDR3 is TGTGCCAGCAGCTTAGGGCAAGCCAGCACAGATACGCAGTATTTT. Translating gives CASSLGQASTDTQYF.

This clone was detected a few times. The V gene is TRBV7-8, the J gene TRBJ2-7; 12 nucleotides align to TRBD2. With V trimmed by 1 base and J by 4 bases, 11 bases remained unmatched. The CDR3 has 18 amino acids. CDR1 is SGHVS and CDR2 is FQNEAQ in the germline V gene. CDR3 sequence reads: CASSLVASGRARRYEQYF. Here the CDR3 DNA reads TGTGCCAGCAGCTTAGTCGCTAGCGGGAGGGCCAGGAGATACGAGCAGTACTTC.

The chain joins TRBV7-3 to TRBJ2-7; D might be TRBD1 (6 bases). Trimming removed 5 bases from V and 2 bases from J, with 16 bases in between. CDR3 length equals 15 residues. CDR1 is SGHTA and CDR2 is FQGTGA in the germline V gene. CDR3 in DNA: TGTGCCAGCAGCCCCACGGGACACCCACCCTACGAGCAGTACTTC. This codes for CASSPTGHPPYEQYF.